This TCR beta chain stems from a study of CD8 T cells in Susac syndrome. Study-wide context: The sequenced Susac syndrome patients included more than five who had clinically active disease and roughly eight who were in remission. At blood draw, Susac syndrome patients were therapy-naive, on corticosteroids, or on intravenous immunoglobulin alone.

It was negative isolation that provided the CD8+ and CD4+ T cells, whereas TEMRA cells were enriched by FACS. The CDR3 totals 15 residues. V was pared by 7 bases and J by 2 bases, with 9 bases of the junction left unmatched. The germline gives CDR1 SEHNR, CDR2 FQNEAQ (reference sequence). With random hexamers, reverse transcription was performed on roughly 0.5 to 1 ug of RNA. It was immunoSEQ multiplex PCR that amplified TCR beta CDR3 across 54 Vbeta and 13 Jbeta. TCRdb processed the immunoSEQ multiplex PCR reads anew with MiXCR; each CDR3 protein has one entry. In the table there are approximately 190,000 distinct CDR3 sequences, 85% to 95% of which are singletons.

The TCR sequence derives from a human donor with Susac syndrome. The V and J genes are TRBV7-9 and TRBJ2-3; TRBD2 matches 7 bases. The sample was CD8+ T cells from PBMCs. CDR3: CASTHSGDLTDTQYF. The DNA for the CDR3 is TGTGCCAGCACCCACAGCGGGGACCTCACAGATACGCAGTATTTT.